This T cell receptor (beta chain) was recorded in a study of T cell responses to AZD1222 COVID-19 vaccine. Broader study findings: Across the whole spike, CD4 TCRs peaked at regions 160-218 and 743-854.

V dropped 1 base and J dropped 4; count of bases not matched to a gene: 17. CDR1 and CDR2 (germline): LGHDT, YNNKEL (reference sequence). This CDR3 spans 19 amino acids. Measured with immunoSEQ multiplex PCR; TCRdb has only the in-frame clones, and not every one. The sample holds about 130,000 clones, around nine tenths seen once. In the case of this clone: Antigen unknown.

Second doses that came at about 4 or about 12 weeks were put together. The rearrangement links TRBV3-1 (or the pseudogene TRBV3-2) to TRBJ1-1; 8 bases line up with TRBD1. The sequence derives from an adult who received the AZD1222 COVID-19 vaccine. This sample comprised peripheral blood, obtained 28 days after the second AZD1222 dose. The CDR3 loop is CASSQVSGTGLFRGTEAFF. The CDR3 nucleotides are TGTGCCAGCAGCCAAGTCTCCGGGACAGGTCTTTTCCGGGGCACTGAAGCTTTCTTT.